The T cell receptor beta chain under discussion was sequenced for a study of PD-1 blockade in classical Hodgkin lymphoma. General study findings and limits: Newly diagnosed and completely responding patients shared comparable baseline diversity.

Worth noting for this clone: Its antigen is currently unknown.

The data were produced by immunoSEQ multiplex PCR, yet TCRdb's version contains in-frame clones alone and is incomplete. The repertoire has some 58,000 clones, over 85% of them found once; the top ten carry approximately 8%. V lost 5 bases and J lost 2, with 10 bases in between. Germline V gives CDR1 MDHEN, CDR2 SYDVKM. The CDR3 is made up of 13 amino acids. Time point indicated: cycle 4 day 1 (C4D1), after 5 to 7 weeks of nivolumab. After autologous stem cell transplantation all patients relapsed, and prior brentuximab vedotin exposure differed between cohorts. This material consisted of peripheral blood mononuclear cells (PBMCs), taken before the fourth cycle of nivolumab. This clonotype was sampled from a human donor with classical Hodgkin lymphoma. The chain has TRBV28 and TRBJ2-7; D unresolved. The CDR3, as DNA: TGTGCCAGCAGTCCCAGTCCGACCTACGAGCAGTACTTC. It codes for CASSPSPTYEQYF.